A selection of T cell receptor beta chains follows, all from one sample in a study of cytomegalovirus exposure and HLA in healthy donors. Measured with immunoSEQ multiplex PCR; TCRdb has only the in-frame clones, and not every one. The sample contains 120,000 or so clones, approximately 80% of which appear only once. The source material was PBMCs. The receptors here all came from a man younger than 35 in good health and CMV-seropositive. CDR3s include the opening cysteine and the closing phenylalanine or tryptophan. Each record gives: clone size, J gene, D gene, V gene, CDR3 DNA, CDR3 protein. The D gene is left open where the match is weak. Size is omitted from some rows. Given values are once, few, many or a class for expanded clones.

size: -; J: TRBJ2-7; D: -; V: TRBV5-6; DNA: TGTGCCAGCAGCTTGGCGTCCGGTTTGGAGCAGTACTTC; CDR3: CASSLASGLEQYF
size: -; J: TRBJ2-4; D: -; V: TRBV6-5; DNA: TGTGCCAGCAGTTACAGGGGAGGCAAAAACAGTCAGTACTTC; CDR3: CASSYRGGKNSQYF
size: -; J: TRBJ1-2; D: -; V: TRBV5-4; DNA: TGTGCCAGCAGCTTGGCGGACAGCTATGGCTACACCTTC; CDR3: CASSLADSYGYTF
size: -; J: TRBJ1-2; D: -; V: TRBV14; DNA: TGTGCCAGCAGCCAAGCCCAGGGTGTAGGCGGCTACACCTTC; CDR3: CASSQAQGVGGYTF
size: -; J: TRBJ1-4; D: -; V: TRBV18; DNA: TGTGCCAGCTCCCTAGAGGGCAGGCATGGCTCCAGCGAAAAACTGTTTTTT; CDR3: CASSLEGRHGSSEKLFF
size: -; J: TRBJ2-7; D: TRBD2; V: TRBV19; DNA: TGTGCCAGTAGTATTATTAGCGGGAGCTCCTACGAGCAGTACTTC; CDR3: CASSIISGSSYEQYF
size: -; J: TRBJ2-6; D: -; V: TRBV6-1; DNA: TGTGCCAGCACGGCTGGGGCCAACGTCCTGACTTTC; CDR3: CASTAGANVLTF
size: -; J: TRBJ1-1; D: -; V: TRBV4-1; DNA: TGCGCCAGCAGCCACCCTCGGGAGGGGGGGACTGAAGCTTTCTTT; CDR3: CASSHPREGGTEAFF
size: -; J: TRBJ2-7; D: -; V: TRBV19; DNA: TGTGCCAGTAGCCCAGATGGGGCCCAGCCCTACGAGCAGTACTTC; CDR3: CASSPDGAQPYEQYF
size: once; J: TRBJ1-4; D: -; V: TRBV28; DNA: TGTGCCAGCAGTCTGGACAGAGCCACAAATGAAAAACTGTTTTTT; CDR3: CASSLDRATNEKLFF
size: -; J: TRBJ2-7; D: -; V: TRBV11-2; DNA: TGTGCCAGCAGCGACGGGAACGAGCAGTACTTC; CDR3: CASSDGNEQYF
size: -; J: TRBJ2-1; D: TRBD2; V: TRBV7-9; DNA: TGTGCCAGCAGCTTAGGGCTAGCGGAAGCTTACAATGAGCAGTTCTTC; CDR3: CASSLGLAEAYNEQFF
size: -; J: TRBJ2-2; D: TRBD1; V: TRBV19; DNA: TGTGCCAGTAGTATCCCGGGACAGGGGGTTTTCGACACCGGGGAGCTGTTTTTT; CDR3: CASSIPGQGVFDTGELFF
size: -; J: TRBJ2-3; D: -; V: TRBV5-5; DNA: TGTGCCAGCAGCAATCCCTCTAGCACAGATACGCAGTATTTT; CDR3: CASSNPSSTDTQYF
size: -; J: TRBJ1-2; D: -; V: TRBV15; DNA: TGTGCCACCAGCAGAGGGGGGGACCGAACCCCCTCCTTTGGCTACACCTTC; CDR3: CATSRGGDRTPSFGYTF
size: -; J: TRBJ2-1; D: -; V: TRBV5-4; DNA: TGTGCCAGCAGCGTTTTAGCGGAGCAGTTCTTC; CDR3: CASSVLAEQFF
size: -; J: TRBJ2-2; D: -; V: TRBV5-4; DNA: TGTGCCAGCAGCCGGACTGCTATCACCGGGGAGCTGTTTTTT; CDR3: CASSRTAITGELFF
size: few; J: TRBJ2-3; D: TRBD2; V: TRBV14; DNA: TGTGCCAGCAGCCAACTAGCGGGGAGTGCAGATACGCAGTATTTT; CDR3: CASSQLAGSADTQYF
size: -; J: TRBJ1-2; D: TRBD1; V: TRBV27; DNA: TGTGCCAGCAGGAACCTTGGACAGGGAGCCTATGGCTACACCTTC; CDR3: CASRNLGQGAYGYTF
size: -; J: TRBJ2-7; D: -; V: TRBV7-2; DNA: TGTGCCAGCAGCTTAGCAGGGGGGAGGGCCTCCTACGAGCAGTACTTC; CDR3: CASSLAGGRASYEQYF
size: -; J: TRBJ2-1; D: TRBD1; V: TRBV6-6; DNA: TGTGCCAGCAGTTTAATCACAGGGGGCTACAATGAGCAGTTCTTC; CDR3: CASSLITGGYNEQFF
size: few; J: TRBJ1-4; D: -; V: TRBV9; DNA: TGTGCCAGCAGCGTAGGACAGGTCGGGAATGAAAAACTGTTTTTT; CDR3: CASSVGQVGNEKLFF
size: -; J: TRBJ2-6; D: -; V: TRBV7-6; DNA: TGTGCCAGCAGCCCCTGGGCGGGGGCGCCCAGTGGGGCCAACGTCCTGACTTTC; CDR3: CASSPWAGAPSGANVLTF
size: -; J: TRBJ1-5; D: -; V: TRBV4-1; DNA: TGCGCCAGCAGCCCCGGGGCTGCCGGGAGTCAGCCCCAGCATTTT; CDR3: CASSPGAAGSQPQHF
size: -; J: TRBJ1-6; D: -; V: TRBV27; DNA: TGTGCCAGCAAACCTGTTAGCTCCTATAATTCACCCCTCCACTTT; CDR3: CASKPVSSYNSPLHF
size: -; J: TRBJ1-5; D: -; V: TRBV7-2; DNA: TGTGCCAGCGGGGCCCAGCCCCAGCATTTT; CDR3: CASGAQPQHF
size: -; J: TRBJ1-2; D: -; V: TRBV9; DNA: TGTGCCAGCAGCGTAGGGTCAGGGAATGTTGGCTACACCTTC; CDR3: CASSVGSGNVGYTF
size: -; J: TRBJ2-1; D: -; V: TRBV25-1; DNA: TGTGCCAGCAGTGCCAACCTAGCGCTTCCCTACAATGAGCAGTTCTTC; CDR3: CASSANLALPYNEQFF
size: -; J: TRBJ2-7; D: -; V: TRBV7-8; DNA: TGTGCCAGCAGCTTAGGGACAGTTTACGAGCAGTACTTC; CDR3: CASSLGTVYEQYF
size: -; J: TRBJ1-4; D: -; V: TRBV9; DNA: TGTGCCAGCAGCGCTCTCACCGGGGGTACTAATGAAAAACTGTTTTTT; CDR3: CASSALTGGTNEKLFF
size: -; J: TRBJ1-1; D: TRBD1; V: TRBV5-1; DNA: TGCGCCAGCAGCTTGGCCGGACAGGGTAAACTCATGAACACTGAAGCTTTCTTT; CDR3: CASSLAGQGKLMNTEAFF
size: -; J: TRBJ1-1; D: TRBD1; V: TRBV6-5; DNA: TGTGCCAGCAGTTACGGGGGGCAGGGGGACGGAGCTTTCTTT; CDR3: CASSYGGQGDGAFF
size: once; J: TRBJ1-1; D: TRBD1; V: TRBV19; DNA: TGTGCCAGTAGGACAGGGATTGAAGCTTTCTTT; CDR3: CASRTGIEAFF
size: once; J: TRBJ1-2; D: -; V: TRBV4-1; DNA: TGCGCCAGCAGCCAAGATTCGGAGTCACAAGCTAACTATGGCTACACCTTC; CDR3: CASSQDSESQANYGYTF
size: few; J: TRBJ2-7; D: TRBD2; V: TRBV6-5; DNA: TGTGCCAGCAGTTACTCGACACTAGCGGGGGCCTACGAGCAGTACTTC; CDR3: CASSYSTLAGAYEQYF
size: -; J: TRBJ2-2; D: -; V: TRBV30; DNA: TGTGCCTGGAGGGAGACCTCAACCGGGGAGCTGTTTTTT; CDR3: CAWRETSTGELFF
size: once; J: TRBJ2-3; D: -; V: TRBV5-4; DNA: TGTGCCAGCAGCTTGGAGGGCGGGCGGTTTAGCACAGATACGCAGTATTTT; CDR3: CASSLEGGRFSTDTQYF
size: -; J: TRBJ1-6; D: -; V: TRBV27; DNA: TGTGCCAGCAGTTCGGCTCGGGCCTCCCCGGGGTCACCCCTCCACTTT; CDR3: CASSSARASPGSPLHF
size: -; J: TRBJ2-5; D: TRBD1; V: TRBV10-3; DNA: TGTGCCATCAGTTCCCGACAGGGGACTTCAGGGGTAGAGACCCAGTACTTC; CDR3: CAISSRQGTSGVETQYF
size: -; J: TRBJ2-5; D: -; V: TRBV4-1; DNA: TGCGCCAGCAGCCAAGAGCCAGGGGTCGAGACCCAGTACTTC; CDR3: CASSQEPGVETQYF
size: -; J: TRBJ2-1; D: TRBD1; V: TRBV27; DNA: TGTGCCAGCACCAATACGGGACAGGGTTACAATGAGCAGTTCTTC; CDR3: CASTNTGQGYNEQFF
size: once; J: TRBJ2-7; D: TRBD2; V: TRBV7-8; DNA: TGTGCCAGCAGCTTAGTACCGGGAGGCCCCCAGGAGCAGTACTTC; CDR3: CASSLVPGGPQEQYF
size: -; J: TRBJ1-1; D: -; V: TRBV7-9; DNA: TGTGCCAGCAGCTTAGGGGGGGCTGAAGCTTTCTTT; CDR3: CASSLGGAEAFF
size: few; J: TRBJ1-1; D: -; V: TRBV25-1; DNA: TGTGCCAGCAAAGGGTTAGGGAGGAACACTGAAGCTTTCTTT; CDR3: CASKGLGRNTEAFF
size: -; J: TRBJ1-4; D: -; V: TRBV5-4; DNA: TGTGCCAGCAGCCCGGGGGGGGGCGGTGAAAAACTGTTTTTT; CDR3: CASSPGGGGEKLFF